Following are 2 T cell receptor beta chains from one sample sequenced in a study of response to subunit inactivated influenza vaccine. MiXCR, applied by TCRdb to the RT-PCR reads, yields one record per CDR3 protein. The sample holds about 160,000 distinct CDR3 sequences, around 10% seen once. The starting material was CD8+ T cells sorted from PBMCs, obtained roughly 24 months after vaccination. The receptors were gathered from a man in his fifties or sixties who received an inactivated influenza vaccine.

This clonotype was detected only a few times. This sequence joins TRBV7-8 and TRBJ2-3, with D unclear. Trimming removed 1 base from V and 6 bases from J, with 8 bases in between. This CDR3 comprises 13 residues. The germline V gene encodes CDR1 SGHVS and CDR2 FQNEAQ. CDR3 DNA sequence: TGTGCCAGCAGCTTAGTTCGTGCGGATACGCAGTATTTT. Translating gives CASSLVRADTQYF.

There are many counts of this clonotype. This chain connects TRBV11-2 to TRBJ2-4; D is unclear. Germline CDR1 reads SGHAT; CDR2 reads FQNNGV. The CDR3 is 18 amino acids. V lost 4 bases, J lost 0 bases, and 19 bases lay in between. The CDR3 nucleotides are TGTGCCAGCAGCTCCACTGGCTGGGGAAGGCTAGCCAAAAACATTCAGTACTTC. This codes for CASSSTGWGRLAKNIQYF.